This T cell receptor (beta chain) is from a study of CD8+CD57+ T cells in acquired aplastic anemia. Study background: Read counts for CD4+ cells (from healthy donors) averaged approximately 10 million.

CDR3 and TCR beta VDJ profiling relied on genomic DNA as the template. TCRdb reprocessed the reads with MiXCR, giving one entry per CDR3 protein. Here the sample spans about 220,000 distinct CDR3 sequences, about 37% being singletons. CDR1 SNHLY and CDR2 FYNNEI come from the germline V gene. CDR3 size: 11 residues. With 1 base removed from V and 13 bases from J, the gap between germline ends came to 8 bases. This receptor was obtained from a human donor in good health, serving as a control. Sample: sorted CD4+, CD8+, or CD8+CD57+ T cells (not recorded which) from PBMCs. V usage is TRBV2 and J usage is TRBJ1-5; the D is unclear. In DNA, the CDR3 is TGTGCCAGCAGTGAAGGATCGTCTCAGCATTTT. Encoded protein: CASSEGSSQHF.